This T cell receptor beta chain appears in the sequencing data of a study of PD-1 blockade in mismatch repair-deficient tumors. The study, taken as a whole, reports: All three positive peptides came from frameshift mutations, yielding 142 blood TCRs.

With respect to this clone: The antigen remains undetermined.

Stated time point: approximately ten-day in vitro stimulation with candidate neoantigen peptide 4. Some clones are missing from TCRdb's copy, which holds only in-frame ones; the method was immunoSEQ multiplex PCR. Altogether around 14,000 clones are present, less than 90% being singletons, with the ten largest covering more than 20%. CDR3 length: 18 amino acids. Trimming shortened V by 1 base and J by 0 bases, and 15 bases separated the two germline ends. The V gene's germline CDR1 is SGHTA and CDR2 FQGNSA. The clonotype originates from an adult with mismatch repair-deficient cancer. The V and J genes are TRBV7-2 and TRBJ1-4; unclear D gene. The sample in question was cells cultured in vitro, obtained from a patient treated with pembrolizumab. CDR3 nucleotides: TGTGCCAGCAGCTTAGAGTGGGGAATGGAGGCAACTAATGAAAAACTGTTTTTT. This codes for CASSLEWGMEATNEKLFF.